The 8 T cell receptor beta chains below all came from one sample that was sequenced in a study of cytomegalovirus exposure and HLA in healthy donors. Researchers ran the PCR with 60 Vbeta and 13 Jbeta primers. TCRdb's table, derived via immunoSEQ multiplex PCR, lists solely in-frame clones and lacks some. Of 90,000 to 130,000 clones in the sample, approximately 70% were seen once. The sample was PBMCs. Receptors were obtained from a woman aged 30 to 39 in good health and CMV-seronegative.

The chain employs TRBV9 and TRBJ2-7, with no clear D. The CDR3 runs to 13 residues. Germline CDR1 SGDLS, CDR2 YYNGEE. V lost 4 bases and J 1 base, leaving 9 bases between the germline ends. CDR3 sequence (DNA): TGTGCCAGCAGCCCTCAGGCTTCCTACGAGCAGTACTTC. Its translation: CASSPQASYEQYF.

The chain has TRBV30 and TRBJ1-4, with D unresolved. The V gene lost 1 base and the J gene lost 0 bases, with 6 bases spanning the gap. CDR3 size: 14 residues. In germline, CDR1 is GTSNPN, CDR2 SVGIG (reference sequence). This chain's CDR3 is CAWSDGATNEKLFF. CDR3 nucleotide sequence: TGTGCCTGGAGTGATGGAGCAACTAATGAAAAACTGTTTTTT.

The CDR3, as DNA: TGTGCCAGCAGCTCCACGGGGTACACTGAAGCTTTCTTT. This gives the protein CASSSTGYTEAFF. The chain combines TRBV7-9 with TRBJ1-1, with D unclear. V was shortened by 4 bases and J by 3 bases, with 9 bases between the two germline ends. Germline V CDR1 and CDR2: SEHNR, FQNEAQ (reference sequence). The CDR3 runs 13 residues.

The V gene is TRBV7-9, the J gene TRBJ1-2; D gene unclear. V lost 2 bases and J lost 4, with 17 bases in between. Germline values: CDR1 SEHNR, CDR2 FQNEAQ (reference sequence). The CDR3 loop spans 16 amino acids. The CDR3 spells CASSLTAGTLVYGYTF. The CDR3 region has the DNA TGTGCCAGCAGCTTAACAGCAGGAACTTTAGTCTATGGCTACACCTTC.

This sequence joins TRBV5-1 and TRBJ2-3, with a weak D call TRBD2 (5 bases). The CDR3 sequence is 15 residues long. Trimming stripped 3 bases from V and 1 base from J, with 12 bases between. Germline values: CDR1 SGHRS, CDR2 YFSETQ. The CDR3 DNA is TGCGCCAGCAGCTCGGGGTTTGCGGGCACAGATACGCAGTATTTT. Protein: CASSSGFAGTDTQYF.

The V and J genes are TRBV7-9 and TRBJ1-4; no firm D call. Trimming cost V 2 bases and J 8 bases, with 6 bases left between them. Germline V gives CDR1 SEHNR, CDR2 FQNEAQ (reference sequence). This CDR3 spans 12 amino acids. This CDR3 reads CASSLRREKLFF. CDR3 DNA: TGTGCCAGCAGCTTAAGGAGGGAAAAACTGTTTTTT.

The V gene is TRBV2, the J gene TRBJ2-1; 7 bases map to TRBD1. V lost 1 base and J lost 1; bases outside the gene matches: 4. Germline CDR1 is SNHLY and CDR2 is FYNNEI. The CDR3 has 16 residues. CDR3 bases: TGTGCCAGCAGTGAAGAGGGGGCGGCTTCCTACAATGAGCAGTTCTTC. As protein: CASSEEGAASYNEQFF.

The V and J genes are TRBV5-1 and TRBJ2-2; TRBD1 is a possible D gene (6 bases). The V and J ends lost 4 bases and 0 bases respectively, with 16 bases between them. Germline values: CDR1 SGHRS, CDR2 YFSETQ. This CDR3 has 17 amino acids. This CDR3 is CASSRQGSRSNTGELFF. CDR3 nucleotide sequence: TGCGCCAGCAGCCGGCAGGGGAGCCGTTCGAACACCGGGGAGCTGTTTTTT.